This T cell receptor beta chain was identified during a study of cytomegalovirus exposure and HLA in healthy donors. General study points: Earlier findings revealed that most TCR beta V segments proved productive either about 90% or about 30% of the time.

Primers: 60 Vbeta forward and 13 Jbeta reverse. Measured with immunoSEQ multiplex PCR; TCRdb has only the in-frame clones, and not every one. The sample has some 120,000 clones; approximately 68% are singletons. Comments on this clone: Antigen unknown.

CDR3 length: 15 amino acids. CDR1 and CDR2 (germline): KGHSH, LQKENI. V was cut by 3 bases and J by 0 bases, with 11 bases left in between. Sequencing input: PBMCs. The chain employs TRBV18 and TRBJ1-2; no clear D gene. The TCR sequence derives from a young man in good health and CMV-seropositive. The CDR3: CASSPSNRANYGYTF. CDR3 DNA sequence: TGTGCCAGCTCACCCTCTAACAGAGCTAACTATGGCTACACCTTC.